The source of this T cell receptor (beta chain) is a study of PD-1 blockade in classical Hodgkin lymphoma. General study findings and limits: As was reported, newly diagnosed patients showed lower baseline TCR diversity than healthy donors did. In CD4+ cells, TCR diversity went up significantly by C4D1, but in CD8+ cells it did not.

Comments on this clone: No antigen is known for it.

Generated by immunoSEQ multiplex PCR, the TCRdb table keeps only in-frame clones and is missing some. The sample gives about 41,000 clones, around three quarters of which show up once; about 22% is in the top ten. Every patient had relapsed following autologous stem cell transplantation, and cohorts differed in brentuximab vedotin exposure. Germline V gives CDR1 SGHTA, CDR2 FQGNSA. V lost 5 bases and J lost 3; bases outside the gene matches: 9. CDR3 length: 15 amino acids. The TCR comes from a human donor with classical Hodgkin lymphoma. This specimen was peripheral blood mononuclear cells (PBMCs), taken at baseline. The J gene is TRBJ1-1, the V gene TRBV7-2, with 7 bases fitting TRBD1. This CDR3 is CASSPRQGIDTEAFF. CDR3 sequence (DNA): TGTGCCAGCAGCCCCCGACAGGGTATTGACACTGAAGCTTTCTTT. Full variable domain (outside the CDR3, taken from reference TRBV7-2 and TRBJ1-1): GAGVSQSPSNKVTEKGKDVELRCDPISGHTALYWYRQSLGQGLEFLIYFQGNSAPDKSGLPSDRFSAERTGGSVSTLTIQRTQQEDSAVYLCASSPRQGIDTEAFFGQGTRLTVV.